This TCR beta chain was sequenced during a study of blood T cell repertoires in COVID-19. Study-wide background: Donors in the United States, Italy and Spain gave samples during acute or convalescent COVID-19. PBMCs, B-cell-depleted T cells, or T cells provided the cDNA or gDNA that made up the material.

Trimming stripped 6 bases from V and 6 bases from J, with 20 bases between. This CDR3 has 15 amino acids. Germline CDR1 reads SGHDN; CDR2 reads FVKESK. In the original processing: The assay estimated nucleated cells by amplifying reference gene primers. The repertoire was sequenced with immunoSEQ multiplex PCR; TCRdb's copy has only in-frame clones and lacks some. D and trimming come from the DNA, and the V and J calls and clone size come from that table. The sample contains 250,000 or so clones, 85% to 90% of which appear only once. This TCR derives from a woman aged 40-49 years who had recovered from COVID-19. The specimen sequenced was peripheral blood. The chain employs TRBV14 and TRBJ1-1, with D possibly being TRBD1 (5 bases). CDR3 protein: CASSPQQGRIPEAFF. The CDR3 nucleotides are TGTGCCAGCAGTCCACAGCAGGGCCGGATCCCTGAAGCTTTCTTT.